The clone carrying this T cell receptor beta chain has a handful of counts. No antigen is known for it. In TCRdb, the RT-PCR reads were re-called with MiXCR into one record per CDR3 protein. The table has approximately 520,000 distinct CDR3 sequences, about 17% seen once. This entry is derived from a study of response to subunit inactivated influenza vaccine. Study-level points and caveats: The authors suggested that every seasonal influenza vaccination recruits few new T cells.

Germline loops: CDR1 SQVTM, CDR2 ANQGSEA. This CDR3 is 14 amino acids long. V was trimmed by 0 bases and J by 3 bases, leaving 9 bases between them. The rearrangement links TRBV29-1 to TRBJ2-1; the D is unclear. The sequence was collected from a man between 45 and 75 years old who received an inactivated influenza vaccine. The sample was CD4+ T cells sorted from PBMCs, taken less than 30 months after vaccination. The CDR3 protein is CSVEDLVDYNEQFF. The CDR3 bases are TGCAGCGTTGAAGACCTCGTCGACTACAATGAGCAGTTCTTC.